This T cell receptor (beta chain) was recovered during a study of blood T cell repertoires in COVID-19. As for the study in general: From T cells, B-cell-depleted T cells, or PBMCs came the material, which was cDNA or gDNA.

Participants were aged roughly 18 to 89 years from more than 20 US areas. Self-reported history from a screening survey and questionnaire set each donor's cohort. Trimming at V came to 4 bases and at J to 6 bases, leaving 10 bases not matched to a gene. Germline V lookup: CDR1 SGHNT, CDR2 YYREEE (reference sequence). The CDR3 is 15 residues long. This clone is a singleton in its sample. Here immunoSEQ multiplex PCR was the method, and the copy in TCRdb shows in-frame clones only, minus some. The data show about 270,000 clones, with roughly 90% seen just once and 2.5% to 3% held by the top ten. The receptor was isolated from a man aged 35-49 years who had been exposed to COVID-19. The rearrangement joins TRBV5-4 to TRBJ1-2, with TRBD1 matching 9 bases. The sequencing sample was made of PBMCs or T cells enriched from blood (not recorded which). CDR3 region: CASSLTGGKKDGYTF. The CDR3 DNA reads as TGTGCCAGCAGCCTGACAGGGGGTAAAAAGGATGGCTACACCTTC.